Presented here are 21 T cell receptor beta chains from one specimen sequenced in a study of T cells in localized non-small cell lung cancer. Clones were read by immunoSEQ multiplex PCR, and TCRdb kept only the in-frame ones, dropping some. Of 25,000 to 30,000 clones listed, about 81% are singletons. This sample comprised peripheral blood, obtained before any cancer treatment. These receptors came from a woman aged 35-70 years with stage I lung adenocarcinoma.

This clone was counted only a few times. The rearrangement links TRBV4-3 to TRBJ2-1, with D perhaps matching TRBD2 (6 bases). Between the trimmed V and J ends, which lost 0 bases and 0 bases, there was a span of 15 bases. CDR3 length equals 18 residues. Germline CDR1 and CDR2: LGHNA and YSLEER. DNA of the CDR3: TGCGCCAGCAGCCAAGATGGGCGGGGATTCACCTCCTACAATGAGCAGTTCTTC. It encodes CASSQDGRGFTSYNEQFF.

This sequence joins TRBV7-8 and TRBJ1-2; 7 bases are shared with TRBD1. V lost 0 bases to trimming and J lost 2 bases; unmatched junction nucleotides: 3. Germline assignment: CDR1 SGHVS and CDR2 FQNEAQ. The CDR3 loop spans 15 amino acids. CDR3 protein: CASSLARGGNYGYTF. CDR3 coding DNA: TGTGCCAGCAGCTTAGCGCGAGGGGGCAACTATGGCTACACCTTC. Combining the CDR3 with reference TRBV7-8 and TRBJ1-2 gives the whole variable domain GAGVSQSPRYKVAKRGQDVALRCDPISGHVSLFWYQQALGQGPEFLTYFQNEAQLDKSGLPSDRFFAERPEGSVSTLKIQRTQQEDSAVYLCASSLARGGNYGYTFGSGTRLTVV.

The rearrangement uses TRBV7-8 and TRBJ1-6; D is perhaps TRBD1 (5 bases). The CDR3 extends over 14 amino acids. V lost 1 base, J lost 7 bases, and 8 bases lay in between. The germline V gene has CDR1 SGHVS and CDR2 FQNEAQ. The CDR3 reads CASSLGTKNSPLHF. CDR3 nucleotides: TGTGCCAGCAGCTTAGGGACAAAAAATTCACCCCTCCACTTT.

The CDR3 DNA reads as TGTGCCAGCAGCTTAGAGCTGTCCAATCAGCCCCAGCATTTT. It translates to CASSLELSNQPQHF. The chain links TRBV7-2 to TRBJ1-5; D gene unclear. Trimming removed 1 base at V and 3 bases at J, with 7 bases between. The length of the CDR3 is 14 residues. Germline CDR1 reads SGHTA; CDR2 reads FQGNSA.

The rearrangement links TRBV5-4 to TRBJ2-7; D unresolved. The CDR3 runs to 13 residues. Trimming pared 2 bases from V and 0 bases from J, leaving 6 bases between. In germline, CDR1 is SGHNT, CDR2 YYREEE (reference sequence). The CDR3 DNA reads TGTGCCAGCAGCTTTGACACCTCCTACGAGCAGTACTTC. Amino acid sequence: CASSFDTSYEQYF.

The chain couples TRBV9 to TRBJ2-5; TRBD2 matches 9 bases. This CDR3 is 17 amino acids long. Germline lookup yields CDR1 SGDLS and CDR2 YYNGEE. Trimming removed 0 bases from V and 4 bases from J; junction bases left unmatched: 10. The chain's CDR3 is CASSVGIERGALETQYF. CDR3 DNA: TGTGCCAGCAGCGTAGGTATTGAGCGGGGGGCGCTAGAGACCCAGTACTTC.

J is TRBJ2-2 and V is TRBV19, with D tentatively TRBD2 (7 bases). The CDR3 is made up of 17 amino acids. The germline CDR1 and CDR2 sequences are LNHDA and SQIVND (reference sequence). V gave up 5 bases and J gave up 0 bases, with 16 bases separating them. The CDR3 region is CASSLTWGGPNTGELFF. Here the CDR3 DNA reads TGTGCCAGTAGTCTGACCTGGGGGGGGCCGAACACCGGGGAGCTGTTTTTT.

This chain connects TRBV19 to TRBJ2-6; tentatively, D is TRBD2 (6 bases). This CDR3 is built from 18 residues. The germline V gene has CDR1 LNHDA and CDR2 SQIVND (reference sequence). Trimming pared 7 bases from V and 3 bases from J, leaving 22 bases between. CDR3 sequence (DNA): TGTGCCAGTAAACCGACCGGGGAGGCACTGGGTGGGGCCAACGTCCTGACTTTC. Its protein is CASKPTGEALGGANVLTF.

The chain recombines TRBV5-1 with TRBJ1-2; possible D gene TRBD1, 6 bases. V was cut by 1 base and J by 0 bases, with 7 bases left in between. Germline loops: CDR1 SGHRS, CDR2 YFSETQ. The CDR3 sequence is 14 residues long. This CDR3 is CASSLRGANYGYTF. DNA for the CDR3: TGCGCCAGCAGCTTGAGGGGGGCTAACTATGGCTACACCTTC.

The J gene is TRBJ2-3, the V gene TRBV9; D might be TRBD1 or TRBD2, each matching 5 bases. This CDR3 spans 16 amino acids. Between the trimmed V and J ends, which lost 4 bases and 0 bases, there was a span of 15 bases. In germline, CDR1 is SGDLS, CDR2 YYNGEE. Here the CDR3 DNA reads TGTGCCAGCAGCCCACTATTGGGGGAGAGCACAGATACGCAGTATTTT. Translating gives CASSPLLGESTDTQYF.

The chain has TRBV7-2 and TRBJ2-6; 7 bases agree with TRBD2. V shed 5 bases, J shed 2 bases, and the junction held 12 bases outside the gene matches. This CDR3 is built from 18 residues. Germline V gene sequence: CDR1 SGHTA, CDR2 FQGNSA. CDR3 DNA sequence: TGTGCCAGCAGCCCTAGGGGAGGGGCGACAACTGGGGCCAACGTCCTGACTTTC. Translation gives CASSPRGGATTGANVLTF.

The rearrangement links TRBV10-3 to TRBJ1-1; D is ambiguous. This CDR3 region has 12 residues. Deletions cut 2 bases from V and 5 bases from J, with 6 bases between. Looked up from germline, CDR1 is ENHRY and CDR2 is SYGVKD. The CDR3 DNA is TGTGCCATCAGTGAGGGTCGAACTGAAGCTTTCTTT. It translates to CAISEGRTEAFF.

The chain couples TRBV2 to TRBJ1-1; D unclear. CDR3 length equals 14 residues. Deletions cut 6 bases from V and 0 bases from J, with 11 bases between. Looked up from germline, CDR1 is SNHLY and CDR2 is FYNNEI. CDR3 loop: CASSLQHVNTEAFF. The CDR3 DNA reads TGTGCCAGCAGCCTCCAACACGTGAACACTGAAGCTTTCTTT.

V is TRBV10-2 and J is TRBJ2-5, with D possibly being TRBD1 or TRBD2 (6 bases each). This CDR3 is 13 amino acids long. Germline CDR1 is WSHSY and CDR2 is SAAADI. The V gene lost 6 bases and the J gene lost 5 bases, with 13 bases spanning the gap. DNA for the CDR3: TGCGCCAGCAGAAGGGGGGAAGGGGAGACCCAGTACTTC. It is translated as CASRRGEGETQYF.

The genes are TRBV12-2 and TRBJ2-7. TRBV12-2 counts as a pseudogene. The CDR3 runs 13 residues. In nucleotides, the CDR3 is TGTGCAAGTCGCGCGGGACATCCATACGAGCAGTACTTC. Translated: CASRAGHPYEQYF.

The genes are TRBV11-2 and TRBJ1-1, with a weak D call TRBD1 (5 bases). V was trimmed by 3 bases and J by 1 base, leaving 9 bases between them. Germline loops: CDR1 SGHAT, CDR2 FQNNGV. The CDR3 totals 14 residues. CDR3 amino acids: CASSLGLTNTEAFF. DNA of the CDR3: TGTGCCAGCAGCTTGGGGCTGACGAACACTGAAGCTTTCTTT. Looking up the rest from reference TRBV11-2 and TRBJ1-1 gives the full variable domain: EAGVAQSPRYKIIEKRQSVAFWCNPISGHATLYWYQQILGQGPKLLIQFQNNGVVDDSQLPKDRFSAERLKGVDSTLKIQPAKLEDSAVYLCASSLGLTNTEAFFGQGTRLTVV.

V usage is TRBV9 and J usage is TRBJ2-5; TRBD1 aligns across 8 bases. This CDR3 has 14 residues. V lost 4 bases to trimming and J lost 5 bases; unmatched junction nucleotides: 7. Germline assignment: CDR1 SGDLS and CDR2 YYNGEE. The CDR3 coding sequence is TGTGCCAGCAGCTCAACAGGGGGGTACGAGACCCAGTACTTC. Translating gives CASSSTGGYETQYF.

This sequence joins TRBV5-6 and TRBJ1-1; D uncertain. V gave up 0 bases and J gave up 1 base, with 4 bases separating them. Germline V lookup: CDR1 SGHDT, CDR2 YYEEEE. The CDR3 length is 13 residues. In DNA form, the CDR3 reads TGTGCCAGCAGCTTGGAAGGGAACACTGAAGCTTTCTTT. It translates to CASSLEGNTEAFF. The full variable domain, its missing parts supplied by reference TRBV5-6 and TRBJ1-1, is DAGVTQSPTHLIKTRGQQVTLRCSPKSGHDTVSWYQQALGQGPQFIFQYYEEEERQRGNFPDRFSGHQFPNYSSELNVNALLLGDSALYLCASSLEGNTEAFFGQGTRLTVV.

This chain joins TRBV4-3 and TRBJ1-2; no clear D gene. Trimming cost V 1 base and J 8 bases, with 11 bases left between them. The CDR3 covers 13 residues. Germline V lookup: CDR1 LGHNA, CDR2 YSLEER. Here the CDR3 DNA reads TGCGCCAGCAGCCAAGTCCGAGGGTTCGGCTACACCTTC. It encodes CASSQVRGFGYTF.

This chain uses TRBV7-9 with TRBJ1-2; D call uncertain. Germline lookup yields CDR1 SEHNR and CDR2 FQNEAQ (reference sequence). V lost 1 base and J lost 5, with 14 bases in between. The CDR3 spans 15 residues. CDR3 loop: CASSLGAGGVYGYTF. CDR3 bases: TGTGCCAGCAGCTTAGGAGCAGGCGGGGTATATGGCTACACCTTC.

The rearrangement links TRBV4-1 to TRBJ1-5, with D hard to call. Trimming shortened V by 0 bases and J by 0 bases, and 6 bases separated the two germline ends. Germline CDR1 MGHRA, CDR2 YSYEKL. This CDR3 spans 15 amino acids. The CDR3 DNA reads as TGCGCCAGCAGCCAAGAACCTTATAGCAATCAGCCCCAGCATTTT. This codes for CASSQEPYSNQPQHF.